These 8 T cell receptor beta chains were all obtained from the same sample, sequenced in a study of T cells in Graves' hyperthyroidism and ophthalmopathy. From RNA transcripts, TCR beta CDR3 regions were amplified. TCR CDR3 regions were first amplified by RT-PCR with HTBI primers. TCRdb re-called the multiplex PCR reads with MiXCR, one entry per CDR3 protein. The data contain a few hundred thousand distinct CDR3 sequences, around 46% of them singletons. The sample taken for sequencing was peripheral blood or thyroid tissue (not recorded which). These receptors were taken from a woman aged 18-29 years with Graves' hyperthyroidism.

The chain links TRBV2 to TRBJ1-4, with D possibly TRBD1 on 6 matching bases. Germline V CDR1 and CDR2: SNHLY, FYNNEI. This CDR3 contains 12 residues. V was trimmed by 8 bases and J by 10 bases, leaving 14 bases between them. The CDR3 nucleotides are TGTGCCAGCTGGAGGGGGGAGGGAAAACTGTTTTTT. As protein: CASWRGEGKLFF.

Regarding this clonotype: Since a much larger clone is just one base distant, this may be a read error. The chain has TRBV7-8 and TRBJ2-5; perhaps D is TRBD1 or TRBD2 (5 bases each). CDR3 length: 14 amino acids. Germline values: CDR1 SGHVS, CDR2 FQNEAQ. CDR3 nucleotides: TGTGCCAGCAGCTTAGGAGGGTTGGGGGAGACCCAGTGCTTC. It codes for CASSLGGLGETQCF.

About this clonotype itself: A clone one base away is much larger, so this may be a read error. The DNA for the CDR3 is TGTGCCAGCAGTTACTCCCGCAGGGCCTACGAGCAGTACTTC. Translating it yields CASSYSRRAYEQYF. This chain uses TRBV6-5 with TRBJ2-7; TRBD1 might be the D (5 bases). The germline V gene has CDR1 MNHEY and CDR2 SVGAGI. The CDR3 sequence is 14 residues long. Trimming removed 0 bases from V and 2 bases from J, with 8 bases in between.

This clonotype was seen at least ten times. V usage is TRBV2 and J usage is TRBJ2-7; maybe TRBD1 (5 bases). Trimming took off 10 bases at V and 6 bases at J, with 16 bases between the two ends. The CDR3 has 12 residues. Germline CDR1 and CDR2: SNHLY and FYNNEI. The CDR3 DNA reads as TGTGCCAACAGCCCGGCAGGGTTCGAGCAGTACTTC. This encodes CANSPAGFEQYF.

This clonotype has more than one count but fewer than ten. The chain uses TRBV20-1 and TRBJ2-7; 11 bases line up with TRBD2. Germline trimming cut 3 bases from V and 2 bases from J; bases unmatched to any gene: 6. The CDR3 loop spans 15 amino acids. From germline, CDR1 is DFQATT and CDR2 SNEGSKA (reference sequence). The CDR3 sequence is CSARGLAGGPYEQYF. The CDR3 coding sequence is TGCAGTGCTAGGGGGCTAGCGGGAGGCCCCTACGAGCAGTACTTC.

This clonotype was picked up one time. A single base separates this from a much larger clone, so it may be a read error. The chain is built from TRBV13 and TRBJ1-1, with D possibly matching TRBD1 (6 bases). The V end lost 5 bases, the J end lost 4 bases, and 17 bases lay between the germline ends. The CDR3 covers 15 residues. CDR1 and CDR2 from the germline V gene are PRHDT and FYEKMQ (reference sequence). In DNA, the CDR3 is TGTGCCAGCAGCCTACAGGGTCAGCTTAGCACTGAAGCTTTCTTT. Amino acids: CASSLQGQLSTEAFF.

Many counts were recorded for this clonotype. CDR3 in amino acids: CASSTQGAGANVLTF. CDR3 nucleotides: TGTGCCAGCAGCACACAGGGAGCTGGGGCCAACGTCCTGACTTTC. This chain joins TRBV9 and TRBJ2-6; D perhaps matches TRBD1 (6 bases). V lost 4 bases and J lost 2, with 10 bases in between. There are 15 residues in the CDR3. In germline, CDR1 is SGDLS, CDR2 YYNGEE.

This clonotype was detected ten times or more. The chain employs TRBV7-2 and TRBJ1-4; perhaps TRBD1 as D (5 bases). There are 15 residues in the CDR3. V lost 2 bases and J 8 bases, leaving 15 bases between the germline ends. CDR1 and CDR2 (germline): SGHTA, FQGNSA. CDR3 coding DNA: TGTGCCAGCAGCTTACCGCCTGGGACCGCCGAAAAACTGTTTTTT. Encoded protein: CASSLPPGTAEKLFF.